This record concerns one T cell receptor beta chain sequence. Its target is not known. The record originates from a study of early T cells in non-severe SARS-CoV-2 infection. Overall study context: Sequencing input comprised bulk RNA from unsorted whole blood; chain pairing was not available.

The study, taken as a whole, reports: The matching step, a VDJdb search, favored anti-spike CD8 responses and missed private and CD4 specificities.

The protocol attached unique molecular identifiers to individual cDNA molecules. TCRdb used MiXCR to reprocess the 5' RACE reads, holding one entry per CDR3 protein. This table holds about 88,000 distinct CDR3 sequences, 15% found once. J gave up 4 bases and V 3 bases, and 10 bases lay outside the gene matches. Germline assignment: CDR1 DFQATT and CDR2 SNEGSKA (reference sequence). The length of the CDR3 is 16 residues. The J gene is TRBJ2-5, the V gene TRBV20-1, with 11 bases fitting TRBD2. The clonotype comes from an adult who was a healthcare worker with PCR-confirmed SARS-CoV-2 infection or an uninfected control (not recorded which). The specimen was whole blood. As DNA, the CDR3 is TGCAGTGCTAGTGGTCCTCGGCTAGCGGGAGGAGAGACCCAGTACTTC. Residues: CSASGPRLAGGETQYF.